The source of this T cell receptor beta chain is a study of T cell repertoires in cytomegalovirus infection. Study overall: An indication of both CMV infection and matching HLA type came from public TCR beta signatures. Study outcomes and limitations: Within the response measured ex vivo, HLA-C-restricted CMV-specific TCR beta clonotypes were dominant. The cumulative frequency of public TCR beta families identified carriers of CMV plus the relevant HLA.

TCRdb ran MiXCR on the reads and lists one entry per CDR3 protein. The table lists about 160,000 distinct CDR3 sequences, about 22% of them singletons. Comments on this clonotype: Its antigen remains unknown.

The germline V gene encodes CDR1 SEHNR and CDR2 FQNEAQ (reference sequence). Trimming took off 4 bases at V and 1 base at J, with 13 bases between the two ends. This CDR3 is 15 amino acids long. The chain joins TRBV7-9 to TRBJ1-1, with D unresolved. This TCR was recovered from a human donor in good health (CMV status not recorded). Some clones in this sample may be carry-over from other donors' samples. Sequences were derived from CD8+ T cells from cultured PBMCs, sampled from culture after CMV antigen stimulation. CDR3: CASSSQITSNTEAFF. In nucleotides, the CDR3 is TGTGCCAGCAGCTCACAGATAACCTCGAACACTGAAGCTTTCTTT. The full variable domain, in which reference TRBV7-9 and TRBJ1-1 provide the parts outside the CDR3, is DTGVSQNPRHKITKRGQNVTFRCDPISEHNRLYWYRQTLGQGPEFLTYFQNEAQLEKSRLLSDRFSAERPKGSFSTLEIQRTEQGDSAMYLCASSSQITSNTEAFFGQGTRLTVV.